These 13 T cell receptor beta chains were sequenced from one sample in a study of blood T cell repertoires in COVID-19. Sequenced by immunoSEQ multiplex PCR; TCRdb stores in-frame clones only, minus some. The sample comprises 150,000 to 200,000 clones, around 87% of which are singletons, and roughly 2.5% rests with the top ten. Sequencing was performed on peripheral blood. These receptors came from a man aged 40-49 years with active or convalescent COVID-19.

This clone has just a few counts. This chain links TRBV5-1 with TRBJ1-2; 9 bases are a match to TRBD1. This CDR3 region has 14 residues. In germline, CDR1 is SGHRS, CDR2 YFSETQ. V lost 4 bases to trimming and J lost 6 bases; unmatched junction nucleotides: 7. The CDR3 nucleotides read TGCGCCAGCAGCCGAGAACGGGACAGGGATGGCTACACCTTC. Translated: CASSRERDRDGYTF.

Here the CDR3 reads CASGRGGGNQPQHF. CDR3 sequence (DNA): TGTGCCAGCGGGCGGGGGGGCGGCAATCAGCCCCAGCATTTT. The chain carries TRBV6-5 and TRBJ1-5, with D tentatively TRBD1 (6 bases). This CDR3 contains 14 residues. V was pared by 8 bases and J by 2 bases, with 13 bases between. Germline-derived CDR1 and CDR2 are MNHEY and SVGAGI.

The chain combines TRBV6-2 or TRBV6-3 with TRBJ1-5; D perhaps matches TRBD1 (6 bases). Germline CDR1 is MNHEY and CDR2 is SVGEGT. This CDR3 has 15 amino acids. V lost 3 bases and J lost 2, with 11 bases in between. The CDR3 nucleotides read TGTGCCAGCAGTTATGGACAGCCACGCAATCAGCCCCAGCATTTT. It yields the protein CASSYGQPRNQPQHF.

The J gene is TRBJ1-2, the V gene TRBV30; D uncertain. V lost 0 bases and J lost 3, with 8 bases in between. The germline V gene has CDR1 GTSNPN and CDR2 SVGIG (reference sequence). CDR3 length: 13 amino acids. The chain's CDR3 is CAWSVARDYGYTF. The CDR3 DNA is TGTGCCTGGAGTGTCGCGCGGGACTATGGCTACACCTTC.

The V and J genes are TRBV25-1 and TRBJ1-4; D is possibly TRBD1 (6 bases). CDR3 length: 15 amino acids. V was clipped by 2 bases and J by 2 bases, with 9 bases between them. CDR1 and CDR2 from the germline V gene are MGHDK and SYGVNS. The CDR3 spells CASSETGRTNEKLFF. The CDR3 DNA sequence: TGTGCCAGCAGTGAAACAGGGCGCACTAATGAAAAACTGTTTTTT.

This chain links TRBV7-2 with TRBJ1-3, with D tentatively TRBD1 (6 bases). The V end lost 1 base, the J end lost 4 bases, and 11 bases lay between the germline ends. CDR3 length: 15 amino acids. CDR1 and CDR2 from the germline V gene are SGHTA and FQGNSA. CDR3: CASSLGGQGGNTIYF. The DNA of the CDR3 is TGTGCCAGCAGCTTAGGGGGGCAGGGCGGAAACACCATATATTTT.

V gene TRBV6-6 combines with J gene TRBJ1-5; 7 bases are shared with TRBD1. Looked up from germline, CDR1 is MNHNY and CDR2 is SVGAGI (reference sequence). The CDR3 consists of 16 residues. The V and J ends lost 6 bases and 7 bases, in that order; junction bases with no gene match: 15. The CDR3 DNA sequence: TGTGCCAGCAGCGAACCCAGGGGGGCGTGGGGGCAGCCCCAGCATTTT. Protein product: CASSEPRGAWGQPQHF.

This clone was found once. This chain uses TRBV20-1 with TRBJ2-7; D may be TRBD2 (6 bases). The CDR3 covers 14 residues. V lost 3 bases and J lost 0, with 12 bases in between. CDR1 and CDR2 from the germline V gene are DFQATT and SNEGSKA (reference sequence). The DNA for the CDR3 is TGCAGTGCTAGTGTGGCGGGGCCCTCCTACGAGCAGTACTTC. This encodes CSASVAGPSYEQYF.

The chain carries TRBV11-1 and TRBJ2-5; TRBD2 matches 10 bases. The CDR3 has 12 residues. V dropped 8 bases and J dropped 6; count of bases not matched to a gene: 3. Germline V CDR1 and CDR2: SGHAT, FQDESV (reference sequence). Here the CDR3 reads CASSTSGQTQYF. The CDR3 coding sequence is TGTGCCAGCTCGACTAGCGGGCAGACCCAGTACTTC.

This clone has a handful of counts. The J gene is TRBJ2-5, the V gene TRBV27; a possible D gene is TRBD1 (5 bases). Germline lookup yields CDR1 MNHEY and CDR2 SMNVEV (reference sequence). The CDR3 spans 15 residues. Trimming took off 2 bases at V and 0 bases at J, with 10 bases between the two ends. The CDR3 is CASSLRQTYQETQYF. CDR3 DNA sequence: TGTGCCAGCAGTTTAAGACAGACATACCAAGAGACCCAGTACTTC.

The gene calls are TRBV7-2 and TRBJ1-1, with a possible D match to TRBD1 (5 bases). Trimming left V 5 bases short and J 5 bases short, with 18 bases between. This CDR3 has 15 amino acids. CDR1 is SGHTA and CDR2 is FQGNSA in the germline V gene. CDR3 amino acids: CASSRAFGGRTEAFF. The CDR3 bases are TGTGCCAGCAGCCGGGCATTCGGGGGTCGGACTGAAGCTTTCTTT.

This sequence joins TRBV6-2 or TRBV6-3 and TRBJ1-5; D not certain. This CDR3 has 16 amino acids. Germline V gene sequence: CDR1 MNHEY, CDR2 SVGEGT. Trimming took 6 bases from V and 1 from J, leaving 16 bases between them. In DNA form, the CDR3 reads TGTGCCAGCAGCCTTACGTCCGCAGGCAGCAATCAGCCCCAGCATTTT. Encoded protein: CASSLTSAGSNQPQHF.

This clone has more than one count but fewer than ten. This chain links TRBV6-5 with TRBJ1-3; no firm D call. The CDR3 has 13 residues. Trimming removed 8 bases from V and 0 bases from J, with 8 bases in between. CDR1 is MNHEY and CDR2 is SVGAGI in the germline V gene. CDR3 nucleotides: TGTGCCAGCGAGGGCAACTCTGGAAACACCATATATTTT. Residues: CASEGNSGNTIYF.